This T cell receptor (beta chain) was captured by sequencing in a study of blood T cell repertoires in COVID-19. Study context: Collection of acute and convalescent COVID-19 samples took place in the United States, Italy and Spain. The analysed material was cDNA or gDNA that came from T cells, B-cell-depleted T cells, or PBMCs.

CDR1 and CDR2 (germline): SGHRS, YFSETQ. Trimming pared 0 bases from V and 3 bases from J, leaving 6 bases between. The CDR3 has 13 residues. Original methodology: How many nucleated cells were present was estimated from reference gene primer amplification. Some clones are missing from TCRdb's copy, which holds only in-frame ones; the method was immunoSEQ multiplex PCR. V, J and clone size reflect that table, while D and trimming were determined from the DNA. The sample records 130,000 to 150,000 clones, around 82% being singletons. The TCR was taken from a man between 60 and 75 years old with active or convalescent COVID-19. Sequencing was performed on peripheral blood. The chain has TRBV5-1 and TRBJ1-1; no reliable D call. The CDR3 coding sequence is TGCGCCAGCAGCTTGGTCGGGGACACTGAAGCTTTCTTT. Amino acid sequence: CASSLVGDTEAFF.